This passage covers 29 T cell receptor beta chains from one sample sequenced in a study of cytomegalovirus exposure and HLA in healthy donors. Amplification used 60 Vbeta primers and 13 Jbeta primers. Profiling relied on immunoSEQ multiplex PCR, and the TCRdb table lists in-frame clones only, not all of them. The sample contains under 200,000 clones, 75% to 85% of which appear only once. The sequencing sample was made of PBMCs. All receptors come from a woman between 45 and 60 years old in good health and CMV-seronegative.

The chain has TRBV6-1 and TRBJ2-5; D is perhaps TRBD2 (6 bases). CDR3 size: 13 residues. V was cut by 0 bases and J by 5 bases, with 7 bases left in between. Germline-derived CDR1 and CDR2 are MNHNS and SASEGT. The CDR3 nucleotides are TGTGCCAGCAGTGAAGCGGGGAGGGAGACCCAGTACTTC. This encodes CASSEAGRETQYF.

The chain joins TRBV4-3 to TRBJ2-3, with TRBD1 matching over 9 bases. CDR3 length: 20 amino acids. The V segment lost 1 base and the J segment 2 bases; nucleotides outside the gene matches: 16. Germline CDR1 is LGHNA and CDR2 is YSLEER. CDR3 sequence: CASSQGWRDREKPLTDTQYF. DNA for the CDR3: TGCGCCAGCAGCCAAGGGTGGAGGGACAGGGAAAAACCTCTCACAGATACGCAGTATTTT.

The chain uses TRBV28 and TRBJ1-6, with 7 bases lining up with TRBD1. The V and J ends lost 6 bases and 2 bases, in that order; junction bases with no gene match: 4. This CDR3 has 15 residues. The germline V gene encodes CDR1 MDHEN and CDR2 SYDVKM. The DNA of the CDR3 is TGTGCCAGCAGCGCCGACAGGGCCTATAATTCACCCCTCCACTTT. This codes for CASSADRAYNSPLHF. Filled out from reference TRBV28 and TRBJ1-6, the complete variable domain reads DVKVTQSSRYLVKRTGEKVFLECVQDMDHENMFWYRQDPGLGLRLIYFSYDVKMKEKGDIPEGYSVSREKKERFSLILESASTNQTSMYLCASSADRAYNSPLHFGNGTRLTVT.

The sample holds a few counts of this clone. This sequence joins TRBV18 and TRBJ2-2, with TRBD1 as a possible D gene (5 bases). The germline V and J ends were trimmed by 1 base and 5 bases, with 14 bases remaining between them. This CDR3 is built from 16 residues. Germline CDR1 KGHSH, CDR2 LQKENI. This chain's CDR3 is CASSPLQVSETGELFF. The CDR3 bases are TGTGCCAGCTCACCACTACAGGTCTCGGAGACCGGGGAGCTGTTTTTT.

This chain links TRBV19 with TRBJ2-7, with D possibly TRBD1 on 5 matching bases. This CDR3 is 12 amino acids long. Germline V gene sequence: CDR1 LNHDA, CDR2 SQIVND (reference sequence). V was clipped by 6 bases and J by 3 bases, with 9 bases between them. CDR3 nucleotides: TGTGCCAGTAGCCAGGGTGTCTACGAGCAGTACTTC. It yields the protein CASSQGVYEQYF.

The chain combines TRBV6-1 with TRBJ2-3; a possible D gene is TRBD1 (5 bases). Trimming stripped 4 bases from V and 2 bases from J, with 10 bases between. CDR3 length: 14 residues. The germline V gene has CDR1 MNHNS and CDR2 SASEGT. CDR3 sequence (DNA): TGTGCCAGCAGTGTTCAGGGTGACACAGATACGCAGTATTTT. This codes for CASSVQGDTDTQYF.

This clone was observed a handful of times. This sequence joins TRBV9 and TRBJ2-1; 12 bases map to TRBD2. Germline lookup yields CDR1 SGDLS and CDR2 YYNGEE. The V gene end was trimmed by 0 bases and the J gene end by 5 bases; junction bases not matched to a gene: 3. The CDR3 is made up of 16 amino acids. The CDR3 protein is CASSVELAGGNNEQFF. CDR3 nucleotides: TGTGCCAGCAGCGTAGAACTAGCGGGGGGAAACAATGAGCAGTTCTTC.

V is TRBV7-2 and J is TRBJ1-1, with 12 bases matching TRBD1. The junction had 9 bases not matched to a gene; V was cut back by 2 bases and J by 5 bases. Germline lookup yields CDR1 SGHTA and CDR2 FQGNSA. The CDR3 loop spans 17 amino acids. CDR3 sequence (DNA): TGTGCCAGCAGCTTACAGGGACAGGGGGCGCGGGGAACTGAAGCTTTCTTT. It specifies CASSLQGQGARGTEAFF.

This rearrangement joins TRBV7-2 to TRBJ2-3; the D is unclear. V lost 3 bases and J 4 bases, leaving 5 bases between the germline ends. The length of the CDR3 is 12 residues. Germline V gives CDR1 SGHTA, CDR2 FQGNSA. The CDR3 spells CASSFSPDTQYF. The CDR3 nucleotides read TGTGCCAGCAGCTTTAGCCCAGATACGCAGTATTTT.

The gene calls are TRBV5-4 and TRBJ2-1; weak D call: TRBD2 (6 bases). Trimming removed 2 bases at V and 1 base at J, with 19 bases between. Germline V gene sequence: CDR1 SGHNT, CDR2 YYREEE (reference sequence). The CDR3 has 18 amino acids. The CDR3 loop reads CASSFLGLAGPSYNEQFF. The CDR3 DNA is TGTGCCAGCAGCTTTTTGGGGTTGGCGGGACCTTCCTACAATGAGCAGTTCTTC.

V gene TRBV7-6 combines with J gene TRBJ2-1; TRBD1 agrees at 10 bases. With V trimmed by 5 bases and J by 4 bases, 5 bases remained unmatched. The CDR3 is made up of 15 amino acids. Germline V gene lookup returns CDR1 SGHVS and CDR2 FNYEAQ. The DNA for the CDR3 is TGTGCCAGCAGCAGACAGGGGGCGGGATACAATGAGCAGTTCTTC. Translated: CASSRQGAGYNEQFF.

The rearrangement uses TRBV30 and TRBJ2-5; 7 bases agree with TRBD2. The junction had 14 bases not matched to a gene; V was cut back by 2 bases and J by 11 bases. This CDR3 is built from 14 residues. CDR1 and CDR2 from the germline V gene are GTSNPN and SVGIG (reference sequence). CDR3 nucleotides: TGTGCCTGGAGTCTAGGTCTAGGGAGCGGGGAGCAGTACTTC. Translating gives CAWSLGLGSGEQYF.

The sample holds one count of this clone. One end of the junction is discordant with germline, which a read error may explain. The chain is built from TRBV10-3 and TRBJ1-2; 10 positions agree with TRBD1. Germline CDR1 and CDR2: ENHRY and SYGVKD. The CDR3 is made up of 16 amino acids. The CDR3 coding sequence is TGTGCCCTCAGGTTCACCGGGACAGGGGAACCCTATGGCTACACCTTC. Protein product: CALRFTGTGEPYGYTF.

The rearrangement links TRBV19 to TRBJ2-2; the D gene is possibly TRBD2 (6 bases). CDR1 and CDR2 from the germline V gene are LNHDA and SQIVND (reference sequence). The CDR3 sequence is 15 residues long. V was clipped by 5 bases and J by 6 bases, with 16 bases between them. The CDR3: CASSPRSGVPGELFF. As DNA, the CDR3 is TGTGCCAGTAGTCCGCGTTCGGGGGTCCCCGGGGAGCTGTTTTTT. Full variable domain (remainder filled in from reference TRBV19 and TRBJ2-2): DGGITQSPKYLFRKEGQNVTLSCEQNLNHDAMYWYRQDPGQGLRLIYYSQIVNDFQKGDIAEGYSVSREKKESFPLTVTSAQKNPTAFYLCASSPRSGVPGELFFGEGSRLTVL.

This clone was detected once. This chain connects TRBV5-1 to TRBJ1-4; 9 bases line up with TRBD1. From germline, CDR1 is SGHRS and CDR2 YFSETQ. Trimming at V came to 4 bases and at J to 4 bases, leaving 5 bases not matched to a gene. The CDR3 has 15 amino acids. The CDR3 loop is CASSGGTGFNEKLFF. CDR3 nucleotide sequence: TGCGCCAGCAGCGGGGGGACAGGGTTTAATGAAAAACTGTTTTTT.

The rearrangement uses TRBV7-2 and TRBJ1-3; no reliable D call. The CDR3 has 15 residues. V dropped 5 bases and J dropped 0 bases, with 11 bases sitting between them. In germline, CDR1 is SGHTA, CDR2 FQGNSA. CDR3 in amino acids: CASSPGRNSGNTIYF. For the CDR3, the DNA is TGTGCCAGCAGCCCGGGGAGGAACTCTGGAAACACCATATATTTT.

V and J are TRBV5-1 and TRBJ1-5; the match to TRBD1 covers 10 bases. Trimming took 0 bases from V and 3 from J; bases not matched to a gene: 3. The CDR3 covers 16 residues. Germline CDR1 and CDR2: SGHRS and YFSETQ. This chain's CDR3 is CASSLGGQGNNQPQHF. As DNA, the CDR3 is TGCGCCAGCAGCTTGGGGGGACAGGGGAACAATCAGCCCCAGCATTTT.

In this sample, this clone turned up once. J is TRBJ2-2 and V is TRBV2, with 10 bases matching TRBD1. Trimming removed 7 bases from V and 1 base from J; junction bases left unmatched: 24. The CDR3 extends over 22 amino acids. Germline-derived CDR1 and CDR2 are SNHLY and FYNNEI. The CDR3 nucleotides are TGTGCCAGCAACAGGGACAGGGGTCGGATAGGCCGGATAGTAAAGAACACCGGGGAGCTGTTTTTT. This translates into CASNRDRGRIGRIVKNTGELFF.

The chain joins TRBV30 to TRBJ2-1; 8 bases are shared with TRBD1. The CDR3 totals 14 residues. V dropped 1 base and J dropped 8; count of bases not matched to a gene: 7. Germline assignment: CDR1 GTSNPN and CDR2 SVGIG (reference sequence). The CDR3 sequence: CAWSAGQGTDEQFF. Written as DNA, the CDR3 is TGTGCCTGGAGTGCAGGACAGGGTACGGATGAGCAGTTCTTC.

The chain links TRBV27 to TRBJ2-7; maybe TRBD2 (6 bases). Germline V lookup: CDR1 MNHEY, CDR2 SMNVEV (reference sequence). Trimming cost V 6 bases and J 0 bases, with 18 bases left between them. This CDR3 has 16 residues. CDR3 bases: TGTGCCAGCAGACGCCCCTCTGGCGGGGTCTCCTACGAGCAGTACTTC. Translation gives CASRRPSGGVSYEQYF.

This clone was observed a few times. The chain employs TRBV25-1 and TRBJ1-1; D gene uncertain. Germline loops: CDR1 MGHDK, CDR2 SYGVNS. The ends were cut back, 6 bases at V and 0 bases at J, with 8 bases in the middle. This CDR3 spans 13 amino acids. CDR3 coding DNA: TGTGCCAGCAGACGGGTAATGAACACTGAAGCTTTCTTT. Translated, it gives CASRRVMNTEAFF. Supplemented by reference TRBV25-1 and TRBJ1-1, the full variable domain reads EADIYQTPRYLVIGTGKKITLECSQTMGHDKMYWYQQDPGMELHLIHYSYGVNSTEKGDLSSESTVSRIRTEHFPLTLESARPSHTSQYLCASRRVMNTEAFFGQGTRLTVV.

This clone was seen repeatedly, ten times or more. The CDR3 region has the DNA TGTGCCAGCAGCCAAGGGACTAGCGGGGAACGGGCAGATACGCAGTATTTT. Its protein product is CASSQGTSGERADTQYF. This rearrangement joins TRBV4-2 to TRBJ2-3; TRBD2 matches 12 bases. The V gene end was trimmed by 1 base and the J gene end by 4 bases; junction bases not matched to a gene: 6. The CDR3 sequence is 17 residues long. Per the germline V gene, CDR1 is LGHNA and CDR2 is YNFKEQ.

The chain uses TRBV27 and TRBJ2-6, with D possibly matching TRBD1 (6 bases). V lost 0 bases, J lost 2 bases, and 14 bases lay in between. The CDR3 length is 18 residues. The germline V gene encodes CDR1 MNHEY and CDR2 SMNVEV (reference sequence). In DNA, the CDR3 is TGTGCCAGCAGTTTATCGAAACAGGGCAACCCTGGGGCCAACGTCCTGACTTTC. Translation: CASSLSKQGNPGANVLTF.

V gene TRBV28 combines with J gene TRBJ1-2, with 7 bases matching TRBD1. The CDR3 runs to 14 residues. Germline V gene data show CDR1 as MDHEN and CDR2 as SYDVKM. J gave up 1 base and V 6 bases, and 5 bases lay outside the gene matches. The CDR3 protein is CASSNQGDNYGYTF. DNA for the CDR3: TGTGCCAGCAGCAATCAGGGGGATAACTATGGCTACACCTTC.

This sequence joins TRBV29-1 and TRBJ1-2; the match to TRBD1 covers 7 bases. Looked up from germline, CDR1 is SQVTM and CDR2 is ANQGSEA. Unmatched junction bases numbered 12, after V lost 6 bases and J lost 2 bases. The CDR3 runs to 15 residues. CDR3 bases: TGCAGCGTGACACAGACAGGGAGATACAACTATGGCTACACCTTC. Protein product: CSVTQTGRYNYGYTF.

As concerns this clone: Within the sample, other DNA sequences also encode this same CDR3. The J gene is TRBJ2-2, the V gene TRBV9; D might be TRBD1 (7 bases). Trimming shortened V by 2 bases and J by 4 bases, and 12 bases separated the two germline ends. The CDR3 runs 15 residues. Germline CDR1 reads SGDLS; CDR2 reads YYNGEE. For the CDR3, the DNA is TGTGCCAGCAGCGTTTGGCAGGGGGGCACCGGGGAGCTGTTTTTT. Residues: CASSVWQGGTGELFF.

V gene TRBV7-2 combines with J gene TRBJ1-4; 7 positions agree with TRBD1. J lost 4 bases, V lost 5 bases, and 4 bases had no gene match. The CDR3 is 14 amino acids. Per germline, CDR1 SGHTA and CDR2 FQGNSA. The CDR3 region has the DNA TGTGCCAGCAGCCTAGGGGGCGGTAATGAAAAACTGTTTTTT. Translated: CASSLGGGNEKLFF.

This chain uses TRBV29-1 with TRBJ1-2, with 7 bases that match TRBD1. The germline gives CDR1 SQVTM, CDR2 ANQGSEA. This CDR3 is built from 13 residues. Trimming removed 8 bases from V and 0 bases from J; junction bases left unmatched: 6. In nucleotides, the CDR3 is TGCAGCACCCGGGACAGAGCTAACTATGGCTACACCTTC. Its translation is CSTRDRANYGYTF.

The chain is built from TRBV11-3 and TRBJ2-1; 8 bases map to TRBD2. Germline lookup yields CDR1 SGHNT and CDR2 YENEEA. V lost 0 bases to trimming and J lost 7 bases; unmatched junction nucleotides: 11. This CDR3 is built from 17 residues. CDR3 residues: CASSLDGAAGGGNEQFF. In DNA form, the CDR3 reads TGTGCCAGCAGCTTAGACGGGGCGGCGGGAGGTGGGAATGAGCAGTTCTTC.